The 8 T cell receptor beta chains below were found in one sample sequenced in a study of shared clonotypes between healthy human individuals (dated by TCRdb to 2020 to 2021). Library preparation employed the immunoSEQ multiplex PCR assay. TCRdb's version of the immuneACCESS table is confined to in-frame rearrangements and falls short of the full clone set. An unresolved V gene accounts for under half of the shortfall where checked; the remainder is of unknown origin. This sample has some 2 million clones in its table, and around 96% of those were observed once. The ten largest clonotypes hold 0.9% to 1.5% of the sample. CD8 naive samples were CD45RO-negative cells positively selected for CCR7, giving a CD45RA+CCR7+ population that excluded TemRA cells. Sequenced material: naive CD8+ T cells sorted from blood. The cell subset or site label for this specimen denotes: CD45RA+CCR7+. These receptors were taken from a man younger than 30 in good health.

The V call is TRBV6-6, the J call TRBJ1-6, with TRBD1 identical over 8 bases. Germline V gene data show CDR1 as MNHNY and CDR2 as SVGAGI (reference sequence). CDR3 length equals 15 residues. Trimming at V came to 6 bases and at J to 6 bases, leaving 7 bases not matched to a gene. CDR3 sequence: CASSSTGELNSPLHF. In DNA form, the CDR3 reads TGTGCCAGCAGCTCGACAGGGGAGCTTAATTCACCCCTCCACTTT.

This chain connects TRBV7-8 to TRBJ2-5; 10 bases agree with TRBD2. CDR1 SGHVS and CDR2 FQNEAQ come from the germline V gene. V shed 1 base and J 1 base; nucleotides not matched to a gene: 3. This CDR3 has 16 residues. CDR3 DNA: TGTGCCAGCAGCTTAGGGCTAGCGGGAGTCCAAGAGACCCAGTACTTC. Amino acids: CASSLGLAGVQETQYF.

This sequence joins TRBV10-3 and TRBJ2-1; 10 bases line up with TRBD2. V lost 2 bases and J lost 3; bases outside the gene matches: 4. The germline V gene encodes CDR1 ENHRY and CDR2 SYGVKD. The CDR3 consists of 16 residues. CDR3 nucleotide sequence: TGTGCCATCAGTGAGAAGGTAGCGGGAGGCTACAATGAGCAGTTCTTC. It is translated as CAISEKVAGGYNEQFF.

This chain connects TRBV7-2 to TRBJ2-7, with 9 bases fitting TRBD2. From germline, CDR1 is SGHTA and CDR2 FQGNSA. Unmatched junction bases numbered 6, after V lost 3 bases and J lost 6 bases. The CDR3 extends over 14 amino acids. The DNA of the CDR3 is TGTGCCAGCAGCTTGAGAGCGGGAGGTGCCGAGCAGTACTTC. Amino acid sequence: CASSLRAGGAEQYF. The whole variable domain, filled in from reference TRBV7-2 and TRBJ2-7, reads GAGVSQSPSNKVTEKGKDVELRCDPISGHTALYWYRQSLGQGLEFLIYFQGNSAPDKSGLPSDRFSAERTGGSVSTLTIQRTQQEDSAVYLCASSLRAGGAEQYFGPGTRLTVT.

Of note for this clone: Other DNA sequences of this sample code for an identical CDR3. This chain links TRBV6-5 with TRBJ2-7; D perhaps matches TRBD2 (6 bases). CDR1 and CDR2 (germline): MNHEY, SVGAGI. V lost 0 bases to trimming and J lost 0 bases, with 12 bases between them. There are 16 residues in the CDR3. CDR3 DNA sequence: TGTGCCAGCAGTTACTCTACGGGGGAATTCTCCTACGAGCAGTACTTC. Protein sequence: CASSYSTGEFSYEQYF.

This chain links TRBV7-9 with TRBJ2-5; possible D gene TRBD2, 7 bases. There are 15 residues in the CDR3. Deletions cut 5 bases from V and 5 bases from J, with 18 bases between. Germline loops: CDR1 SEHNR, CDR2 FQNEAQ (reference sequence). In DNA, the CDR3 is TGTGCCAGCAGCGCAATAAACAGGGAGGGGGAGACCCAGTACTTC. This codes for CASSAINREGETQYF.

In regard to this clone: Other nucleotide sequences from this sample produce the same CDR3. V is TRBV27 and J is TRBJ2-1; 9 positions match TRBD2. There are 15 residues in the CDR3. J was trimmed by 3 bases and V by 2 bases; bases with no gene match: 2. Germline V gene data show CDR1 as MNHEY and CDR2 as SMNVEV (reference sequence). The CDR3 DNA follows: TGTGCCAGCAGTTTACTTAGCGGGAGCTACAATGAGCAGTTCTTC. Its protein is CASSLLSGSYNEQFF.

This chain connects TRBV6-5 to TRBJ2-7, with D possibly matching TRBD1 (6 bases). Deletions cut 6 bases from V and 4 bases from J, with 16 bases between. CDR3 length equals 14 residues. Germline CDR1 is MNHEY and CDR2 is SVGAGI. As DNA, the CDR3 is TGTGCCAGCAGAATCGCAGGGGTCGAGTACGAGCAGTACTTC. Translation gives CASRIAGVEYEQYF.